The present T cell receptor beta chain was sequenced within a study of blood T cell repertoires in COVID-19. Across about two dozen US areas, participants ranged in age from about 18 to 89 years. Clones were sequenced by immunoSEQ multiplex PCR, and TCRdb holds only the in-frame ones, with some missing. The sample gives about 200,000 clones, less than 90% of which show up once; about 3.3% is in the top ten. Germline CDR1 is MNHEY and CDR2 is SVGAGI. Trimming shortened V by 4 bases and J by 6 bases, and 10 bases separated the two germline ends. This CDR3 contains 13 residues. The source is a woman in her 30s who had been exposed to COVID-19. The chain recombines TRBV6-5 with TRBJ1-5, with D perhaps matching TRBD1 (6 bases). Specimen: PBMCs or T cells enriched from blood (not recorded which). The CDR3 nucleotides read TGTGCCAGCAGTTCGGGGGGCGTTCAGCCCCAGCATTTT. Its translation is CASSSGGVQPQHF.